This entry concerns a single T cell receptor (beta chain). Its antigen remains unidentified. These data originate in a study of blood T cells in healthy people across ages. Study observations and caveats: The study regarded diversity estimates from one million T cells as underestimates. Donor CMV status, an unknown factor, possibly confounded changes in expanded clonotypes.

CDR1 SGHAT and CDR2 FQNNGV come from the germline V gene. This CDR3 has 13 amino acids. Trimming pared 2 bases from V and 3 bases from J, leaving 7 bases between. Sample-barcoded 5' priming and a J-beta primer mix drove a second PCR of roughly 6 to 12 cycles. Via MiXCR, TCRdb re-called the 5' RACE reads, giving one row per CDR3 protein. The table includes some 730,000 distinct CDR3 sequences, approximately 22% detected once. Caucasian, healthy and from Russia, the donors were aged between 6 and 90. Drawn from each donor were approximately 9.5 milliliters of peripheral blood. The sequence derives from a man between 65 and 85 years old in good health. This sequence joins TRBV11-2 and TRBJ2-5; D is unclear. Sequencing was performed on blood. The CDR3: CASSLYSKETQYF. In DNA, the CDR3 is TGTGCCAGCAGCTTATATAGCAAAGAGACCCAGTACTTC.